This record concerns one T cell receptor (beta chain) sequence. Germline V CDR1 and CDR2: MNHEY, SMNVEV (reference sequence). V was pared by 4 bases and J by 2 bases, with 8 bases between. The CDR3 is 13 residues long. It was with random hexamers that about 0.45 to 1 ug RNA was reverse transcribed. A multiplex approach, immunoSEQ multiplex PCR, amplified TCR beta CDR3 across 54 Vbeta and 13 Jbeta. TCRdb re-analysed the immunoSEQ multiplex PCR reads in MiXCR, keeping a single row per CDR3 protein. The table lists roughly 140,000 distinct CDR3 sequences, 85% to 95% of them singletons. The record originates from a study of CD8 T cells in Susac syndrome. Negative isolation yielded CD4+ and CD8+ T cells, and FACS enriched TEMRA cells.

The sequence was collected from a human donor in good health. The sequenced sample was CD8+ T cells from PBMCs. This chain joins TRBV27 and TRBJ1-2; unclear D gene. The chain's CDR3 is CASSSGGNYGYTF. The CDR3 DNA sequence: TGTGCCAGCAGTTCGGGCGGCAACTATGGCTACACCTTC.